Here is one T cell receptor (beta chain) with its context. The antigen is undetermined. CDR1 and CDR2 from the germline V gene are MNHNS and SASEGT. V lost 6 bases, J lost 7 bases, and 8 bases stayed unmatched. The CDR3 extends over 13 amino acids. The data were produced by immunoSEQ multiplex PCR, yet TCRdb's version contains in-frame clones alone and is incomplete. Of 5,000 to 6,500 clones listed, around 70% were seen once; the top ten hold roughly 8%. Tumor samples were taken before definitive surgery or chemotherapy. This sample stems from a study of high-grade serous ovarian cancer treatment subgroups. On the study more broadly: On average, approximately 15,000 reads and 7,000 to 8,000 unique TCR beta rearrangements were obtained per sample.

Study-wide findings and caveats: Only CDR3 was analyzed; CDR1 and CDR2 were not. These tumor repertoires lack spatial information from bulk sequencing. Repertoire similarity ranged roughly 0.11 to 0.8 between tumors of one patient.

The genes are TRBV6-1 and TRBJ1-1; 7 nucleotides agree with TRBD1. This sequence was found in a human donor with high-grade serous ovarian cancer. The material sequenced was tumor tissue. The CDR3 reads CASSILRDSEAFF. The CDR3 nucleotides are TGTGCCAGCAGCATCCTCCGGGACAGTGAAGCTTTCTTT.